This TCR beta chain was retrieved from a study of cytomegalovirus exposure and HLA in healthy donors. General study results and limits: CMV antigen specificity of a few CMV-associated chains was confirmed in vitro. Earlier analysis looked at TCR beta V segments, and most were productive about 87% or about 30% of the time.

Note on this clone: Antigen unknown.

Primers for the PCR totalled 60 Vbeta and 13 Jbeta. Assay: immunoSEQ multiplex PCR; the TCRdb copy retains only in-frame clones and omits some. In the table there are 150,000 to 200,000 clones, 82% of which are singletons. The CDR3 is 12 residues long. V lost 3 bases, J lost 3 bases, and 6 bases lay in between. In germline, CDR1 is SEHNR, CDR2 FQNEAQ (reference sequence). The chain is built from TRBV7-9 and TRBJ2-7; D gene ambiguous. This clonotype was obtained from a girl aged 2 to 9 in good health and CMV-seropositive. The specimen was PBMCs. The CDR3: CASSFPYYEQYF. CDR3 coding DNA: TGTGCCAGCAGCTTCCCCTACTACGAGCAGTACTTC.